These 12 T cell receptor beta chains were sequenced from one sample in a study of blood T cell repertoires in COVID-19. Sequencing used immunoSEQ multiplex PCR; TCRdb keeps in-frame clones, though not all of them. This repertoire shows more than 100,000 clones, around 87% found once; its top ten account for just under 30%. Sequencing used peripheral blood. Every receptor here comes from a woman between 65 and 79 years old with acute or convalescent COVID-19.

This chain links TRBV2 with TRBJ1-2; 7 nucleotides match TRBD1. The CDR3 has 13 residues. Germline V CDR1 and CDR2: SNHLY, FYNNEI. The trim removed 6 bases at V and 3 bases at J, leaving 4 bases unmatched. CDR3 DNA: TGTGCCAGCAGGACAGGGCCAGACTATGGCTACACCTTC. This translates into CASRTGPDYGYTF.

This clone has only a few counts. The rearrangement joins TRBV5-4 to TRBJ2-2; D might be TRBD2 (5 bases). CDR1 is SGHNT, CDR2 YYREEE, per germline (reference sequence). V was pared by 5 bases and J by 5 bases, with 7 bases between. This CDR3 is built from 12 residues. CDR3 nucleotides: TGTGCCAGCAGACTAGAGACCGGGGAGCTGTTTTTT. Its protein product is CASRLETGELFF.

The CDR3 nucleotides are TGCGCCAGCAGGCCTCTTGGGACAGGGCATGGCTACACCTTC. Encoded protein: CASRPLGTGHGYTF. The V call is TRBV5-1, the J call TRBJ1-2, with 9 bases identical to TRBD1. The J segment lost 6 bases and the V segment lost 5 bases, leaving 8 bases of the junction unmatched. The CDR3 consists of 14 residues. From germline, CDR1 is SGHRS and CDR2 YFSETQ.

V usage is TRBV7-9 and J usage is TRBJ2-1; no definite D call. Germline lookup yields CDR1 SEHNR and CDR2 FQNEAQ (reference sequence). The CDR3 sequence is 12 residues long. Trimming left V 1 base short and J 10 bases short, with 8 bases between. CDR3 DNA sequence: TGTGCCAGCAGCTTAGGAGTCTCCGAGCAGTTCTTC. It specifies CASSLGVSEQFF.

A single count supports this clone. This chain uses TRBV5-1 with TRBJ2-7; perhaps TRBD1 as D (6 bases). The CDR3 totals 14 residues. CDR1 is SGHRS and CDR2 is YFSETQ in the germline V gene. Trimming removed 2 bases from V and 1 base from J, with 10 bases in between. The CDR3 region has the DNA TGCGCCAGCAGCTTCAGGGGTCAGTCCTACGAGCAGTACTTC. It translates to CASSFRGQSYEQYF.

The chain links TRBV14 to TRBJ1-1, with no clear D. Germline V lookup: CDR1 SGHDN, CDR2 FVKESK. V dropped 0 bases and J dropped 0 bases, with 11 bases sitting between them. The CDR3 totals 16 residues. CDR3 nucleotide sequence: TGTGCCAGCAGCCAAGATCTCTGGAGAATGAACACTGAAGCTTTCTTT. This sequence encodes CASSQDLWRMNTEAFF.

This clone was detected only once. The gene calls are TRBV28 and TRBJ1-2, with 7 bases that match TRBD1. The CDR3 has 15 amino acids. V shed 8 bases, J shed 7 bases, and the junction held 16 bases outside the gene matches. Per the germline V gene, CDR1 is MDHEN and CDR2 is SYDVKM. The CDR3 loop is CASSPGDSYLGGYTF. In DNA, the CDR3 is TGTGCCAGCTCACCTGGGGACAGCTATCTGGGTGGCTACACCTTC.

DNA for the CDR3: TGCAGCGTTGATGGACAGCCGAACACTGAAGCTTTCTTT. Amino acid sequence: CSVDGQPNTEAFF. The gene calls are TRBV29-1 and TRBJ1-1; TRBD1 is a possible D gene (6 bases). Between the trimmed V and J ends, which lost 3 bases and 1 base, there was a span of 9 bases. CDR1 SQVTM and CDR2 ANQGSEA come from the germline V gene. The CDR3 runs 13 residues.

The gene calls are TRBV30 and TRBJ1-5; D not certain. Trimming removed 2 bases at V and 4 bases at J, with 15 bases between. Germline CDR1 GTSNPN, CDR2 SVGIG (reference sequence). The CDR3 is 15 residues long. CDR3 nucleotide sequence: TGTGCCTGGAGTCATGAGTGGACGGGAAATCAGCCCCAGCATTTT. Translated, it gives CAWSHEWTGNQPQHF.

This chain uses TRBV20-1 with TRBJ2-4; D unclear. CDR1 is DFQATT and CDR2 is SNEGSKA in the germline V gene (reference sequence). The V end was cut by 5 bases, the J end by 9 bases, with 11 bases between. This CDR3 comprises 11 residues. DNA of the CDR3: TGCAGTGCTGCAGAGGCGCGCATTCAGTACTTC. Amino acid sequence: CSAAEARIQYF.

For this clone: The junction departs from germline at one end; a sequencing error may be responsible. This chain joins TRBV5-4 and TRBJ2-3; 10 bases are shared with TRBD2. Per germline, CDR1 SGHNT and CDR2 YYREEE (reference sequence). The CDR3 is 14 amino acids. The CDR3 here is CATSGGAGTDTQYF. CDR3 bases: TGTGCCACCAGCGGGGGGGCCGGCACAGATACGCAGTATTTT.

The chain carries TRBV5-6 and TRBJ2-7; TRBD1 aligns across 8 bases. The CDR3 sequence is 18 residues long. The V segment lost 5 bases and the J segment 0 bases; nucleotides outside the gene matches: 16. Germline V gene data show CDR1 as SGHDT and CDR2 as YYEEEE. CDR3 sequence reads: CASSLSPGQGQGSYEQYF. The CDR3, as DNA: TGTGCCAGCAGTCTTAGCCCGGGACAAGGACAGGGCTCCTACGAGCAGTACTTC.